Following are 21 T cell receptor beta chains from one sample sequenced in a study of shared clonotypes between healthy human individuals. TCRdb's copy holds only in-frame clones and misses some; the assay was immunoSEQ multiplex PCR. The top ten clones hold around 0.15% of a sample with 2 million to 3 million clones, just over 90% of them seen once. Sequenced: naive CD4+ T cells sorted from blood. Subset defined: CD45RA+ positively selected. These receptors were obtained from a man between 18 and 29 years old in good health.

The J gene is TRBJ1-1, the V gene TRBV28, with 7 bases aligning to TRBD1. V gave up 5 bases and J gave up 5 bases; unmatched junction bases: 5. The germline V gene has CDR1 MDHEN and CDR2 SYDVKM. The CDR3 extends over 13 amino acids. The DNA for the CDR3 is TGTGCCAGCAGTGTACAGGGGAGGACTGAAGCTTTCTTT. Translated, it gives CASSVQGRTEAFF. The full variable domain, its missing parts supplied by reference TRBV28 and TRBJ1-1, is DVKVTQSSRYLVKRTGEKVFLECVQDMDHENMFWYRQDPGLGLRLIYFSYDVKMKEKGDIPEGYSVSREKKERFSLILESASTNQTSMYLCASSVQGRTEAFFGQGTRLTVV.

As to this clone: Other DNA sequences from this sample encode an identical CDR3 as well. J is TRBJ1-4 and V is TRBV18, with TRBD1 identical over 9 bases. Trimming at V came to 1 base and at J to 5 bases, leaving 2 bases not matched to a gene. The CDR3 has 15 amino acids. CDR1 is KGHSH, CDR2 LQKENI, per germline. The CDR3 here is CASSPLGTGNEKLFF. The CDR3 DNA is TGTGCCAGCTCACCACTCGGGACAGGGAATGAAAAACTGTTTTTT.

The chain combines TRBV28 with TRBJ2-6; 7 nucleotides align to TRBD1. J gave up 1 base and V 5 bases, and 11 bases lay outside the gene matches. Germline V gives CDR1 MDHEN, CDR2 SYDVKM. CDR3 length equals 18 residues. CDR3 protein: CASSRTGWLVSGANVLTF. CDR3 bases: TGTGCCAGCAGTCGGACAGGCTGGCTGGTATCTGGGGCCAACGTCCTGACTTTC.

On this clone itself: This CDR3 is also generated by other DNA sequences in the sample. The chain is built from TRBV18 and TRBJ2-7, with 9 bases aligning to TRBD1. The CDR3 runs to 14 residues. The germline CDR1 and CDR2 sequences are KGHSH and LQKENI. With 3 bases clipped from V and 1 base from J, the junction kept 1 base outside the gene matches. CDR3 coding DNA: TGTGCCAGCTCACCGGGACAGGGTTCCTACGAGCAGTACTTC. Translation gives CASSPGQGSYEQYF.

This chain uses TRBV7-2 with TRBJ2-3; 8 positions agree with TRBD1. V shed 5 bases, J shed 3 bases, and the junction held 4 bases outside the gene matches. The CDR3 covers 14 residues. From germline, CDR1 is SGHTA and CDR2 FQGNSA. CDR3 region: CASSTRQGTDTQYF. The CDR3 nucleotides are TGTGCCAGCAGCACCCGACAGGGGACAGATACGCAGTATTTT.

This chain links TRBV9 with TRBJ1-1, with no clear D. Germline-derived CDR1 and CDR2 are SGDLS and YYNGEE. The CDR3 has 13 amino acids. Trimming removed 2 bases at V and 4 bases at J, with 9 bases between. CDR3 sequence reads: CASSVDISTEAFF. CDR3 sequence (DNA): TGTGCCAGCAGCGTGGATATTTCCACTGAAGCTTTCTTT.

The chain uses TRBV2 and TRBJ2-5, with 14 bases that match TRBD2. From germline, CDR1 is SNHLY and CDR2 FYNNEI. This CDR3 is 16 amino acids long. Germline trimming cut 4 bases from V and 5 bases from J; bases unmatched to any gene: 6. CDR3 nucleotide sequence: TGTGCCAGCAGTGGGACTAGCGGGGGGTGGATGGAGACCCAGTACTTC. This gives the protein CASSGTSGGWMETQYF. The complete variable domain, with remaining parts taken from reference TRBV2 and TRBJ2-5, reads EPEVTQTPSHQVTQMGQEVILRCVPISNHLYFYWYRQILGQKVEFLVSFYNNEISEKSEIFDDQFSVERPDGSNFTLKIRSTKLEDSAMYFCASSGTSGGWMETQYFGPGTRLLVL.

This clone was observed a single time. The chain has TRBV4-3 and TRBJ2-3; 7 bases are a match to TRBD2. The germline gives CDR1 LGHNA, CDR2 YSLEER. V trimming: 0 bases; J trimming: 2 bases; junction bases outside the gene matches: 5. The CDR3 extends over 16 amino acids. This CDR3 reads CASSQEGRGLTDTQYF. CDR3 bases: TGCGCCAGCAGCCAAGAGGGGAGGGGACTCACAGATACGCAGTATTTT.

The chain combines TRBV5-1 with TRBJ2-2, with D unclear. Trimming removed 0 bases from V and 5 bases from J, with 11 bases in between. CDR3 length: 15 residues. Germline V gene lookup returns CDR1 SGHRS and CDR2 YFSETQ. CDR3 nucleotides: TGCGCCAGCAGCTTGGACGCCAAAACGACCGGGGAGCTGTTTTTT. Encoded protein: CASSLDAKTTGELFF.

This clone has only one observation. The chain uses TRBV6-5 and TRBJ1-5; D is unclear. Germline V gene data show CDR1 as MNHEY and CDR2 as SVGAGI. Deletions cut 0 bases from V and 4 bases from J, with 4 bases between. The CDR3 has 13 residues. In DNA, the CDR3 is TGTGCCAGCAGTTACTCGATTAATCAGCCCCAGCATTTT. Translation gives CASSYSINQPQHF.

This chain joins TRBV6-5 and TRBJ1-2, with 9 bases fitting TRBD1. Germline trimming cut 0 bases from V and 6 bases from J; bases unmatched to any gene: 5. The CDR3 loop spans 15 amino acids. Germline CDR1 reads MNHEY; CDR2 reads SVGAGI. The CDR3 reads CASSYSGTGLDGYTF. The CDR3 DNA reads TGTGCCAGCAGTTACTCGGGGACAGGGTTGGATGGCTACACCTTC.

Regarding this clone: The sample holds other DNA sequences that translate to the same CDR3. The V call is TRBV5-1, the J call TRBJ2-3, with a weak D call TRBD2 (6 bases). This CDR3 spans 14 amino acids. Trimming removed 4 bases from V and 2 bases from J, with 11 bases in between. CDR1 is SGHRS and CDR2 is YFSETQ in the germline V gene. The CDR3 DNA sequence: TGCGCCAGCAGCCGGGGACTTTTCACAGATACGCAGTATTTT. As protein: CASSRGLFTDTQYF.

The chain uses TRBV7-9 and TRBJ1-4; TRBD1 agrees at 9 bases. V trimming: 5 bases; J trimming: 7 bases; junction bases outside the gene matches: 8. This CDR3 comprises 15 residues. Germline V lookup: CDR1 SEHNR, CDR2 FQNEAQ (reference sequence). CDR3 sequence: CASSVTTGGFEKLFF. The CDR3, as DNA: TGTGCCAGCAGCGTGACTACAGGGGGCTTTGAAAAACTGTTTTTT.

The chain has TRBV5-4 and TRBJ2-7, with 9 bases matching TRBD1. V lost 0 bases, J lost 4 bases, and 5 bases stayed unmatched. CDR1 is SGHNT and CDR2 is YYREEE in the germline V gene (reference sequence). The CDR3 is 15 residues long. The CDR3 DNA reads as TGTGCCAGCAGCTTGGCCCTGGGACAGGGATACGAGCAGTACTTC. It translates to CASSLALGQGYEQYF.

With regard to this clone: The junction departs from the called germline gene at one end, perhaps through a read error. The rearrangement joins TRBV7-9 to TRBJ2-3, with TRBD1 as a possible D gene (6 bases). The CDR3 has 16 amino acids. In germline, CDR1 is SEHNR, CDR2 FQNEAQ (reference sequence). In nucleotides, the CDR3 is TGTGCCAGCACCTTAGACAGGAGTCCACTTTCAGATACGCAGTATTTT. Its protein is CASTLDRSPLSDTQYF.

In regard to this clone: Other DNA sequences in this sample translate to the same CDR3. This chain uses TRBV6-5 with TRBJ1-2; D not certain. The CDR3 runs 12 residues. Germline loops: CDR1 MNHEY, CDR2 SVGAGI. Trimming pared 5 bases from V and 5 bases from J, leaving 9 bases between. The CDR3 spells CASSRPGYGYTF. The CDR3 nucleotides are TGTGCCAGCAGTCGACCGGGATATGGCTACACCTTC.

The rearrangement uses TRBV10-3 and TRBJ1-1, with unresolved D. The ends were cut back, 10 bases at V and 0 bases at J, with 9 bases in the middle. This CDR3 has 12 residues. CDR1 and CDR2 from the germline V gene are ENHRY and SYGVKD. The CDR3 nucleotides read TGTGCCACAGGACTGATGAACACTGAAGCTTTCTTT. It yields the protein CATGLMNTEAFF.

Points on this clone: The sample has other DNA sequences that encode this CDR3 too. V is TRBV2 and J is TRBJ1-5; TRBD1 matches at 7 bases. The CDR3 consists of 13 residues. With 4 bases clipped from V and 6 bases from J, the junction kept 3 bases outside the gene matches. Germline CDR1 and CDR2: SNHLY and FYNNEI. This chain's CDR3 is CASSGQGSQPQHF. CDR3 coding DNA: TGTGCCAGCAGTGGACAGGGAAGTCAGCCCCAGCATTTT.

The chain carries TRBV15 and TRBJ2-7; 9 bases are shared with TRBD1. V shed 1 base and J 5 bases; nucleotides not matched to a gene: 6. This CDR3 contains 15 residues. Germline CDR1 reads LNHNV; CDR2 reads YYDKDF (reference sequence). As DNA, the CDR3 is TGTGCCACCAGCAGAGGGGGACAGGGAATCGACGAGCAGTACTTC. Translated, it gives CATSRGGQGIDEQYF.

The chain combines TRBV10-1 with TRBJ2-7; 9 positions agree with TRBD2. The J segment lost 5 bases and the V segment lost 5 bases, leaving 4 bases of the junction unmatched. The germline gives CDR1 WNHNN, CDR2 SYGVQD (reference sequence). The CDR3 spans 13 residues. CDR3 sequence reads: CASSLAGVDEQYF. In DNA, the CDR3 is TGCGCCAGCAGTTTAGCGGGAGTAGACGAGCAGTACTTC.

Points on this clone: This sample also contains other DNA sequences that code for the same CDR3. CDR3: CAISPGGGETQYF. For the CDR3, the DNA is TGTGCCATCAGCCCCGGGGGGGGAGAGACCCAGTACTTC. This chain connects TRBV10-3 to TRBJ2-5; 8 bases agree with TRBD2. There are 13 residues in the CDR3. The germline CDR1 and CDR2 sequences are ENHRY and SYGVKD. Germline trimming cut 6 bases from V and 4 bases from J; bases unmatched to any gene: 4.